The source of this T cell receptor (beta chain) is a study of blood T cell repertoires in COVID-19. For the study at large: Spain, Italy and the United States supplied samples that represented acute and convalescent COVID-19. The analysed material was cDNA or gDNA that came from T cells, B-cell-depleted T cells, or PBMCs.

V shed 4 bases, J shed 4 bases, and the junction held 13 bases outside the gene matches. This CDR3 has 17 amino acids. Looked up from germline, CDR1 is SGHRS and CDR2 is YFSETQ. Authors' analysis steps: Reference gene primers were amplified, and this amplification served to estimate nucleated cell counts. Clones were sequenced by immunoSEQ multiplex PCR, and TCRdb holds only the in-frame ones, with some missing. V and J calls and clone size are as listed in that table; D and trimming were resolved from the DNA. The data hold 150,000 to 200,000 clones, with approximately 86% observed a single time. This chain connects TRBV5-1 to TRBJ1-4; TRBD1 matches 7 bases. The receptor was derived from a woman of 80 years or more in a cohort sampled during active or convalescent COVID-19. Sequencing used peripheral blood. The CDR3 DNA follows: TGCGCCAGCAGCCTCGGGTACAGGGGAGCAAATAATGAAAAACTGTTTTTT. As protein: CASSLGYRGANNEKLFF.